The rows below give T cell receptor beta chains drawn from one sample of a study of cytomegalovirus exposure and HLA in healthy donors. TCRdb's copy holds only in-frame clones and misses some; the assay was immunoSEQ multiplex PCR. The profile shows 160,000 or so clones, 80% of them singletons. Material for sequencing was PBMCs. These receptors all come from a woman aged 50 to 60 in good health and CMV-seronegative. Both conserved end residues are part of each CDR3. The D gene is left open where the match is weak. Size is omitted from some rows. Given values are once, few, many or a class for expanded clones.

TRBV4-3	TRBD2	TRBJ2-1	few	TGCGCCAGCAGCCAATGGTTGTTACTAGCGGGATACAATGAGCAGTTCTTC	CASSQWLLLAGYNEQFF
TRBV2	TRBD2	TRBJ2-7	NA	TGTGCCAGCATGGGAACTAGCGGATCCTACGAGCAGTACTTC	CASMGTSGSYEQYF
TRBV28	NA	TRBJ1-1	NA	TGTGCCAGCAGTTTCCTTGACGGGAAGAACACTGAAGCTTTCTTT	CASSFLDGKNTEAFF
TRBV11-3	TRBD2	TRBJ2-3	NA	TGTGCCAGCAGCCTAACTAGCGGGGGGGCAAATACGCAGTATTTT	CASSLTSGGANTQYF
TRBV28	TRBD1	TRBJ1-2	NA	TGTGCCAGCAGCCGACACGACAGGGCCTATGGCTACACCTTC	CASSRHDRAYGYTF
TRBV2	TRBD1	TRBJ1-5	NA	TGTGCCAGCAGTCCACAGGGGAACGGCAATCAGCCCCAGCATTTT	CASSPQGNGNQPQHF
TRBV18	TRBD1	TRBJ1-1	NA	TGTGCCAGCTCACCTTCCACAGGGGGGCACATGAACACTGAAGCTTTCTTT	CASSPSTGGHMNTEAFF
TRBV11-2	TRBD1	TRBJ2-7	NA	TGTGCCAGCAGTCGAACAGGGGCTTCCTACGAGCAGTACTTC	CASSRTGASYEQYF
TRBV7-3	NA	TRBJ1-1	NA	TGTGCCAGCAGCTCCCAAGGGGACACTGAAGCTTTCTTT	CASSSQGDTEAFF
TRBV18	TRBD1	TRBJ2-3	NA	TGTGCCAGCTCACCAATGGCCGGGACAGGGATATATACGCAGTATTTT	CASSPMAGTGIYTQYF
TRBV28	NA	TRBJ1-1	NA	TGTGCCACCTCTTCGATGGGTGCGGGGAACACTGAAGCTTTCTTT	CATSSMGAGNTEAFF
TRBV7-2	NA	TRBJ2-3	NA	TGTGCCAGCAGCTTAGTAATGACAGATACGCAGTATTTT	CASSLVMTDTQYF
TRBV7-6	NA	TRBJ2-1	NA	TGTGCCAGCAGCACCAAGGGCGGGGGCGAATGGGAGCAGTTCTTC	CASSTKGGGEWEQFF
TRBV7-2	NA	TRBJ2-1	NA	TGTGCCAGCAGCCGCCTCACAGGGAGTTACAATGAGCAGTTCTTC	CASSRLTGSYNEQFF
TRBV5-1	TRBD1	TRBJ1-2	NA	TGCGCCAGCAGCGCTCACGGGACAGAGTATGGCTACACCTTC	CASSAHGTEYGYTF
TRBV14	TRBD1	TRBJ2-7	NA	TGTGCCAGCAGCCAATCGACGGACAGGGGGCGGGGGTCCTACGAGCAGTACTTC	CASSQSTDRGRGSYEQYF
TRBV7-9	NA	TRBJ1-4	few	TGTGCCAGCAGCTTTTCCGGGACGGGGGATGAAAAACTGTTTTTT	CASSFSGTGDEKLFF
TRBV18	NA	TRBJ1-1	NA	TGTGCCAGCTCACCATTGGGGGGTCGTGACACTGAAGCTTTCTTT	CASSPLGGRDTEAFF
TRBV5-1	NA	TRBJ1-5	NA	TGCGCCAGCAGCTTGGTGGGAGCTGGGAATCAGCCCCAGCATTTT	CASSLVGAGNQPQHF
TRBV7-2	NA	TRBJ2-5	NA	TGTGCCAGCAGCTTTGTAGCGTCAGAGACCCAGTACTTC	CASSFVASETQYF
TRBV30	NA	TRBJ1-1	NA	TGTGCCTGGAGTAACTTGCTAGGCACTGAAGCTTTCTTT	CAWSNLLGTEAFF
TRBV28	NA	TRBJ1-4	NA	TGTGCCAGCAGTGAACCGGCAACTAATGAAAAACTGTTTTTT	CASSEPATNEKLFF
TRBV6-4	TRBD1	TRBJ1-5	once	TGTGCCAGCAGTGCAGGGGGTGGCAATCAGCCCCAGCATTTT	CASSAGGGNQPQHF
TRBV18	NA	TRBJ2-7	NA	TGTGCCAGCTCACGCGACTACGAGCAGTACTTC	CASSRDYEQYF
TRBV6-5	NA	TRBJ1-2	NA	TGTGCCAGCAGTTACTACAGCCGTATGAACTATGGCTACACCTTC	CASSYYSRMNYGYTF
TRBV11-2	TRBD1	TRBJ1-2	NA	TGTGCCAGCAGCACCTCGACAGGGAACTATGGCTACACCTTC	CASSTSTGNYGYTF
TRBV2	TRBD2	TRBJ2-3	few	TGTGCCAGAACCACTAGCGGGGTGATCACAGATACGCAGTATTTT	CARTTSGVITDTQYF
TRBV4-1	NA	TRBJ1-1	few	TGCGCCAGCAGCCAAACAGGGCGGAACACTGAAGCTTTCTTT	CASSQTGRNTEAFF
TRBV7-2	NA	TRBJ1-3	NA	TGTGCCAGCAGCTCCAACTCTGGAAACACCATATATTTT	CASSSNSGNTIYF
TRBV5-1	NA	TRBJ2-2	NA	TGCGCCAGCAGAGACAGCGCGAACACCGGGGAGCTGTTTTTT	CASRDSANTGELFF
TRBV28	TRBD2	TRBJ2-3	NA	TGTGCCAGCAGTTCCGCGACTAGCGGGGGGACCACATATACGCAGTATTTT	CASSSATSGGTTYTQYF
TRBV6-4	TRBD2	TRBJ2-1	few	TGTGCCAGCAGTGCCGGGACTAGCGGGGCACATGAGCAGTTCTTC	CASSAGTSGAHEQFF
TRBV5-8	NA	TRBJ1-4	NA	TGTGCCAGCGTGCAGGGTGGGTTCAGTGGGAAACTGTTTTTT	CASVQGGFSGKLFF
TRBV27	NA	TRBJ2-7	NA	TGTGCCACCCGGGGAATTGCATCCTCTACTGGGCAGTACTTC	CATRGIASSTGQYF
TRBV2	NA	TRBJ2-2	NA	TGTGCCAGCAGTCCAGGACAGACCGGGGAGCTGTTTTTT	CASSPGQTGELFF
TRBV27	TRBD1	TRBJ1-2	NA	TGTGCCAGCACTCCGGACAGGGCGAGGAACTATGGCTACACCTTC	CASTPDRARNYGYTF
TRBV7-3	NA	TRBJ1-1	NA	TGTGCCAGCAGCTTAACTAGGGGGACTGAAGCTTTCTTT	CASSLTRGTEAFF
TRBV29-1	NA	TRBJ2-7	NA	TGCAGCGTTGTTGAGGGTCGGGGGAGCTCCTACGAGCAGTACTTC	CSVVEGRGSSYEQYF
TRBV5-1	NA	TRBJ1-2	NA	TGCGCCAGCAGTTCCTACGCGGGTCCCAGGACTAACTATGGCTACACCTTC	CASSSYAGPRTNYGYTF
TRBV28	NA	TRBJ1-1	NA	TGTGCCAGCAGGGCGTACAGGGACGCTGAAGCTTTCTTT	CASRAYRDAEAFF